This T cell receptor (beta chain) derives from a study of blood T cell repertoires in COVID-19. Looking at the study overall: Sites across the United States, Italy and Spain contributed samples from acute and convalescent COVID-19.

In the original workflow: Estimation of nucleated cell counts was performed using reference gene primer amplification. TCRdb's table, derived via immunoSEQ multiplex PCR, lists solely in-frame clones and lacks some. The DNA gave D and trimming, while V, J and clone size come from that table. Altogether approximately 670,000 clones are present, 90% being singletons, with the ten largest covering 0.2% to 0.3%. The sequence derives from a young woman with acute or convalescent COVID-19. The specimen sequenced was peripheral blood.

DNA for the CDR3: TGTGCCAGTAGTATCGTTCCAGGAGATACGCAGTATTTT. As protein: CASSIVPGDTQYF. The rearrangement joins TRBV19 to TRBJ2-3; no reliable D call. Germline V CDR1 and CDR2: LNHDA, SQIVND (reference sequence). V lost 3 bases and J 5 bases, leaving 9 bases between the germline ends. There are 13 residues in the CDR3.